This T cell receptor (beta chain) appears in the sequencing data of a study of blood T cell repertoires in COVID-19. V lost 0 bases to trimming and J lost 6 bases, with 11 bases between them. The CDR3 loop spans 14 amino acids. CDR1 is LGHDT and CDR2 is YNNKEL in the germline V gene (reference sequence). Sequencing was performed with immunoSEQ multiplex PCR; in TCRdb, only in-frame clones are kept and a portion is missing. Of 200,000 to 250,000 clones in the sample, 65% to 90% were seen once. This clone has a handful of counts. The origin of this receptor is a woman between 50 and 59 years old with acute COVID-19. The genes are TRBV3-1 (or the pseudogene TRBV3-2) and TRBJ1-2, with unresolved D. The specimen sequenced was PBMCs or T cells enriched from blood (not recorded which). The CDR3: CASSQDYASDGYTF. CDR3 coding DNA: TGTGCCAGCAGCCAAGATTACGCCTCGGATGGCTACACCTTC.